The 21 T cell receptor beta chains below all came from one sample that was sequenced in a study of control samples from healthy donors and cancer patients. The table came from immunoSEQ multiplex PCR; TCRdb's copy has only in-frame clones and leaves some out. The data show roughly 120,000 clones, around 89% seen once. Sequencing used blood. Every receptor here comes from a man over 45 in good health.

V gene TRBV2 combines with J gene TRBJ2-7; D perhaps matches TRBD1 (6 bases). This CDR3 is 14 amino acids long. Germline assignment: CDR1 SNHLY and CDR2 FYNNEI. With 5 bases removed from V and 3 bases from J, the gap between germline ends came to 14 bases. The CDR3 DNA reads TGTGCCAGCAGTCCCAGACAGGACCTCTACGAGCAGTACTTC. Encoded protein: CASSPRQDLYEQYF.

The chain couples TRBV5-8 to TRBJ1-6, with 8 bases aligning to TRBD1. The ends lost 1 base at V and 0 bases at J; junction bases unmatched: 3. The CDR3 has 17 amino acids. Germline V gene sequence: CDR1 SGHTS, CDR2 YDEGEE. The CDR3 bases are TGTGCCAGCAGCTTGCGGACAGGGAGCTCCTATAATTCACCCCTCCACTTT. Amino acids: CASSLRTGSSYNSPLHF.

This clone showed up just once. Being one base from a much bigger clone, this may be a read error. The rearrangement joins TRBV7-2 to TRBJ1-5, with D unclear. The length of the CDR3 is 13 residues. The V gene's germline CDR1 is SGHTA and CDR2 FQGNSA. Deletions cut 3 bases from V and 1 base from J, with 4 bases between. The CDR3 spells CASSLKSNQPQHF. The CDR3 nucleotides read TGTGCCAGCAGCTTGAAAAGCAATCAGCCCCAGCATTTT.

This clone was picked up one time. The CDR3, as DNA: TGTGCCTGGAGCCCGGGGAGGGGGACCACCGGGGAGCTGTTTTTT. This sequence encodes CAWSPGRGTTGELFF. The rearrangement uses TRBV30 and TRBJ2-2; possible D gene TRBD2, 7 bases. The V and J ends lost 3 bases and 4 bases respectively, with 15 bases between them. Germline values: CDR1 GTSNPN, CDR2 SVGIG (reference sequence). The CDR3 loop spans 15 amino acids.

The rearrangement uses TRBV6-1 and TRBJ2-3; 7 bases align to TRBD1. With V trimmed by 4 bases and J by 2 bases, 9 bases remained unmatched. The CDR3 runs 16 residues. Germline V CDR1 and CDR2: MNHNS, SASEGT. Here the CDR3 reads CASSAINRGFTDTQYF. In DNA form, the CDR3 reads TGTGCCAGCAGTGCTATCAACAGGGGCTTCACAGATACGCAGTATTTT.

V and J are TRBV10-1 and TRBJ2-1, with 9 positions matching TRBD2. CDR3 length equals 15 residues. Germline lookup yields CDR1 WNHNN and CDR2 SYGVQD (reference sequence). The ends lost 2 bases at V and 3 bases at J; junction bases unmatched: 2. The CDR3: CASSEPSGDYNEQFF. CDR3 DNA sequence: TGCGCCAGCAGTGAGCCTAGCGGGGACTACAATGAGCAGTTCTTC.

V is TRBV5-1 and J is TRBJ1-1, with D unclear. Between the trimmed V and J ends, which lost 5 bases and 0 bases, there was a span of 8 bases. CDR3 length: 13 residues. Germline lookup yields CDR1 SGHRS and CDR2 YFSETQ. The CDR3, as DNA: TGCGCCAGCAGACAAGGTTTGAACACTGAAGCTTTCTTT. Translation: CASRQGLNTEAFF.

CDR3 in amino acids: CASSLPGSQGDDGYTF. In DNA, the CDR3 is TGTGCCAGCAGCCTACCCGGGAGCCAGGGGGACGATGGCTACACCTTC. This chain connects TRBV5-6 to TRBJ1-2, with TRBD1 identical over 7 bases. V trimming: 4 bases; J trimming: 6 bases; junction bases outside the gene matches: 15. The CDR3 sequence is 16 residues long. Per germline, CDR1 SGHDT and CDR2 YYEEEE.

This clone has only one observation. V is TRBV27 and J is TRBJ2-2, with D tentatively TRBD1 (5 bases). The ends were cut back, 2 bases at V and 5 bases at J, with 9 bases in the middle. Germline V CDR1 and CDR2: MNHEY, SMNVEV (reference sequence). The CDR3 consists of 14 residues. CDR3: CASSLDRYTGELFF. CDR3 nucleotide sequence: TGTGCCAGCAGTTTAGACAGATATACCGGGGAGCTGTTTTTT.

The chain has TRBV15 and TRBJ1-2; no definite D call. The V and J ends lost 0 bases and 12 bases respectively, with 11 bases between them. The CDR3 consists of 12 residues. Germline V gene lookup returns CDR1 LNHNV and CDR2 YYDKDF (reference sequence). CDR3 nucleotide sequence: TGTGCCACCAGCAGAGATACCGGGGTAAACACCTTC. Protein: CATSRDTGVNTF.

The CDR3 sequence: CASSVQQGASGELFF. The CDR3 DNA reads TGTGCCAGCAGCGTACAACAGGGGGCTAGCGGGGAGCTGTTTTTT. The gene calls are TRBV9 and TRBJ2-2, with 9 nucleotides matching TRBD1. The germline V gene has CDR1 SGDLS and CDR2 YYNGEE. The CDR3 consists of 15 residues. After removal of 1 base from V and 7 bases from J, the junction contained 5 bases not matched to a gene. Looking up the rest from reference TRBV9 and TRBJ2-2 gives the full variable domain: DSGVTQTPKHLITATGQRVTLRCSPRSGDLSVYWYQQSLDQGLQFLIQYYNGEERAKGNILERFSAQQFPDLHSELNLSSLELGDSALYFCASSVQQGASGELFFGEGSRLTVL.

V is TRBV9 and J is TRBJ1-2; D might be TRBD1 (5 bases). CDR1 is SGDLS and CDR2 is YYNGEE in the germline V gene. Trimming left V 1 base short and J 4 bases short, with 8 bases between. CDR3 length equals 13 residues. CDR3 coding DNA: TGTGCCAGCAGCGTACCCGGGGGCTATGGCTACACCTTC. Protein product: CASSVPGGYGYTF.

This clone was recorded once. The chain is built from TRBV6-5 and TRBJ1-2; D unresolved. V lost 2 bases and J 3 bases, leaving 7 bases between the germline ends. In germline, CDR1 is MNHEY, CDR2 SVGAGI. The CDR3 is 13 residues long. The CDR3 here is CASSYGEYYGYTF. The CDR3 DNA sequence: TGTGCCAGCAGTTACGGAGAGTACTATGGCTACACCTTC.

This chain joins TRBV19 and TRBJ1-3, with D hard to call. This CDR3 spans 14 amino acids. The germline V gene has CDR1 LNHDA and CDR2 SQIVND (reference sequence). Deletions cut 3 bases from V and 2 bases from J, with 8 bases between. CDR3 bases: TGTGCCAGTAGTATTCGTAGGGCTGGAAACACCATATATTTT. As protein: CASSIRRAGNTIYF.

This sequence joins TRBV10-3 and TRBJ2-5; maybe TRBD1 (6 bases). The CDR3 is made up of 14 amino acids. Germline CDR1 ENHRY, CDR2 SYGVKD. V gave up 8 bases and J gave up 4 bases, with 17 bases separating them. The CDR3: CAIAQGGDSETQYF. The DNA of the CDR3 is TGTGCCATCGCCCAAGGGGGAGATTCAGAGACCCAGTACTTC.

V is TRBV2 and J is TRBJ1-1; 11 positions agree with TRBD1. V lost 6 bases and J lost 3; bases outside the gene matches: 6. The germline V gene encodes CDR1 SNHLY and CDR2 FYNNEI. This CDR3 has 15 residues. This CDR3 reads CASSPDRGRDTEAFF. DNA of the CDR3: TGTGCCAGCAGCCCGGACAGGGGGCGCGACACTGAAGCTTTCTTT.

The chain uses TRBV6-6 and TRBJ1-4; D perhaps matches TRBD1 (5 bases). The V gene lost 6 bases and the J gene lost 8 bases, with 13 bases spanning the gap. This CDR3 spans 13 amino acids. From germline, CDR1 is MNHNY and CDR2 SVGAGI (reference sequence). CDR3 DNA: TGTGCCAGCAGCCCGGACGAGGGGGAAAAACTGTTTTTT. Translation gives CASSPDEGEKLFF.

The chain couples TRBV6-5 to TRBJ1-2; TRBD1 matches 9 bases. V shed 0 bases and J 7 bases; nucleotides not matched to a gene: 6. The CDR3 consists of 15 residues. Germline CDR1 and CDR2: MNHEY and SVGAGI. CDR3 sequence (DNA): TGTGCCAGCAGTTACTCCCGGACAGGGGAGGGTGGCTACACCTTC. Translation: CASSYSRTGEGGYTF.

The gene calls are TRBV28 and TRBJ1-1, with 7 nucleotides matching TRBD1. The germline V gene has CDR1 MDHEN and CDR2 SYDVKM. This CDR3 spans 15 amino acids. V gave up 2 bases and J gave up 5 bases; unmatched junction bases: 8. The CDR3 region has the DNA TGTGCCAGCAGTTTAACGTTACAGGGGTTAACTGAAGCTTTCTTT. Amino acid sequence: CASSLTLQGLTEAFF.

CDR3 DNA: TGTGCCAGCAGCTTAGACTCCGGGGGAGTTCGCGAGCAGTACTTC. It specifies CASSLDSGGVREQYF. This sequence joins TRBV13 and TRBJ2-7; D might be TRBD2 (6 bases). V dropped 1 base and J dropped 6 bases, with 16 bases sitting between them. CDR3 length: 15 amino acids. CDR1 PRHDT and CDR2 FYEKMQ come from the germline V gene (reference sequence).

This chain joins TRBV2 and TRBJ2-2; a possible D gene is TRBD2 (6 bases). Germline-derived CDR1 and CDR2 are SNHLY and FYNNEI. The length of the CDR3 is 15 residues. V was pared by 0 bases and J by 5 bases, with 10 bases between. DNA for the CDR3: TGTGCCAGCAGTGAAGCGGAGGGTTGGACCGGGGAGCTGTTTTTT. This gives the protein CASSEAEGWTGELFF.